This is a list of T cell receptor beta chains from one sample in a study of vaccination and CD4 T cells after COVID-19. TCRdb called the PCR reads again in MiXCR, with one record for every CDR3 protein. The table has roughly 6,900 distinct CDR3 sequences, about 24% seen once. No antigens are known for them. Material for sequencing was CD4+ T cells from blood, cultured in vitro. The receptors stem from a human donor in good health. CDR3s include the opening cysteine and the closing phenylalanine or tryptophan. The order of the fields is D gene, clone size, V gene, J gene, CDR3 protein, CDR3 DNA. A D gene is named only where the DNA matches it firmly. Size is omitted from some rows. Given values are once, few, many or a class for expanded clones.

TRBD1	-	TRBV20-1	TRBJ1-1	CSARDKDRGVTEAFF	TGCAGTGCTAGAGATAAGGACAGGGGAGTAACTGAAGCTTTCTTT
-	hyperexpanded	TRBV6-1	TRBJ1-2	CASSNGPTGGYTF	TGTGCCAGCAGCAACGGGCCTACCGGGGGCTACACCTTC
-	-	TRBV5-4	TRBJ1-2	CASSSDGTQGYTF	TGTGCCAGCAGCTCCGACGGGACGCAAGGCTACACCTTC
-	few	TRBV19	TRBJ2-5	CASSIDGGRETQYF	TGTGCCAGTAGTATAGATGGGGGACGGGAGACCCAGTACTTC
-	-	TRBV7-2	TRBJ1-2	CASSLYGANYGYTF	TGTGCCAGCAGCTTATATGGGGCTAACTATGGCTACACCTTC
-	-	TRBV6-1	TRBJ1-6	CAGQGGRESPLHF	TGTGCCGGGCAGGGAGGCCGGGAGTCACCCCTCCACTTT
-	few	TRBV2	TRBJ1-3	CASRTGARGGNTIYF	TGTGCCAGCAGGACCGGGGCCAGGGGAGGAAACACCATATATTTT
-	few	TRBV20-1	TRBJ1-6	CSAKHISSYNSPLHF	TGCAGTGCCAAGCACATAAGCTCCTATAATTCACCCCTCCACTTT
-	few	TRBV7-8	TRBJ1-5	CASSLGDQPQHF	TGTGCCAGCAGCTTAGGGGATCAGCCCCAGCATTTT
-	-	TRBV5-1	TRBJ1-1	CASSLWGAEAFF	TGCGCCAGCAGCTTGTGGGGAGCTGAAGCTTTCTTT
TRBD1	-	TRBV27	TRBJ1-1	CASIDAGGSRTEAFF	TGTGCCAGCATCGACGCAGGGGGTAGTAGGACTGAAGCTTTCTTT
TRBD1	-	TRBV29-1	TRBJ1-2	CSVDVLQGGYGYTF	TGCAGCGTTGATGTCCTACAGGGGGGCTATGGCTACACCTTC
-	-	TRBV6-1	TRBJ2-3	CASSRLAYEDTQYF	TGTGCCAGCAGCCGACTCGCCTATGAAGATACGCAGTATTTT
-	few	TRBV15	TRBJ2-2	CATSRVAKTVNTGELFF	TGTGCCACCAGCAGAGTGGCCAAAACAGTGAACACCGGGGAGCTGTTTTTT
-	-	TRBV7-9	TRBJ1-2	CASSGGDYGYTF	TGTGCCAGCAGCGGCGGGGACTATGGCTACACCTTC
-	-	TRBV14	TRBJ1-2	CASSQDEGGGYGYTF	TGTGCCAGCAGCCAGGACGAGGGGGGCGGCTATGGCTACACCTTC
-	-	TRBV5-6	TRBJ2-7	CASGREWGDEQYF	TGTGCCAGCGGCCGAGAGTGGGGGGACGAGCAGTACTTC
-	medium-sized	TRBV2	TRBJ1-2	CASSEGGILYGYTF	TGTGCCAGCAGTGAGGGGGGGATTCTCTATGGCTACACCTTC
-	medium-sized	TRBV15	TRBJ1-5	CATSRDNQPQHF	TGTGCCACCAGCAGAGACAATCAGCCCCAGCATTTT
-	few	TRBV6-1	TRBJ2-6	CASNRAGANVLTF	TGTGCCAGCAACAGGGCTGGGGCCAACGTCCTGACTTTC
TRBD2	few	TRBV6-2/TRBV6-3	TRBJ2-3	CASRGLAFASTDTQYF	TGTGCCAGCAGGGGACTAGCGTTTGCTAGCACAGATACGCAGTATTTT
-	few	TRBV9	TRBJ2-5	CASSLGTIYQETQYF	TGTGCCAGCAGCCTCGGGACAATTTACCAAGAGACCCAGTACTTC
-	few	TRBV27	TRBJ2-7	CATMGPWDYEQYF	TGTGCCACCATGGGACCTTGGGACTACGAGCAGTACTTC
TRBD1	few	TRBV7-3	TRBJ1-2	CASSLTGEKNYGYTF	TGTGCCAGCAGCCTAACAGGGGAGAAGAACTATGGCTACACCTTC
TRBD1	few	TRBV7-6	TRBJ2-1	CASSQEDRVIREQFF	TGTGCCAGCAGCCAGGAGGACAGGGTGATACGGGAGCAGTTCTTC
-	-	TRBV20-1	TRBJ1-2	CRGVGVGGYGYTF	TGCAGAGGGGTAGGCGTCGGCGGCTATGGCTACACCTTC
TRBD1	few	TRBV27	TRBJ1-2	CASSLGGTGGGYTF	TGTGCCAGCAGTTTAGGTGGGACAGGGGGTGGCTACACCTTC
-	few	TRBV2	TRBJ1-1	CATYPGLLMNTEAFF	TGTGCCACTTACCCAGGGCTGTTGATGAACACTGAAGCTTTCTTT
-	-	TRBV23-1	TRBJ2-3	CASSSRWATDTQYF	TGCGCCAGCAGCTCGAGATGGGCCACAGATACGCAGTATTTT
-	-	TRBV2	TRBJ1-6	CASSEALGHNSPLHF	TGTGCCAGCAGTGAAGCGCTTGGGCATAATTCACCCCTCCACTTT
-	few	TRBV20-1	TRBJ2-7	CSARDLSGGPQDEQYF	TGCAGTGCTAGAGATTTGAGTGGCGGCCCTCAGGACGAGCAGTACTTC
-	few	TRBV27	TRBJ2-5	CASRDGAEETQYF	TGTGCCAGCAGGGACGGAGCCGAAGAGACCCAGTACTTC
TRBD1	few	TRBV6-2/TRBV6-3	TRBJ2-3	CATVVNRGNTQYF	TGTGCCACTGTAGTAAACAGGGGAAATACGCAGTATTTT
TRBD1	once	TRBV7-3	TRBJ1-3	CASKNGTGRGNTIYF	TGTGCCAGTAAAAACGGGACAGGGAGAGGAAACACCATATATTTT
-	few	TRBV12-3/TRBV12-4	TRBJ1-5	CASSFTGKVAPQHF	TGTGCCAGCAGTTTTACAGGGAAAGTTGCGCCCCAGCATTTT
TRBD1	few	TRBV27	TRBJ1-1	CASTPGQGGWVNTEAFF	TGTGCCAGCACCCCCGGACAGGGTGGTTGGGTGAACACTGAAGCTTTCTTT